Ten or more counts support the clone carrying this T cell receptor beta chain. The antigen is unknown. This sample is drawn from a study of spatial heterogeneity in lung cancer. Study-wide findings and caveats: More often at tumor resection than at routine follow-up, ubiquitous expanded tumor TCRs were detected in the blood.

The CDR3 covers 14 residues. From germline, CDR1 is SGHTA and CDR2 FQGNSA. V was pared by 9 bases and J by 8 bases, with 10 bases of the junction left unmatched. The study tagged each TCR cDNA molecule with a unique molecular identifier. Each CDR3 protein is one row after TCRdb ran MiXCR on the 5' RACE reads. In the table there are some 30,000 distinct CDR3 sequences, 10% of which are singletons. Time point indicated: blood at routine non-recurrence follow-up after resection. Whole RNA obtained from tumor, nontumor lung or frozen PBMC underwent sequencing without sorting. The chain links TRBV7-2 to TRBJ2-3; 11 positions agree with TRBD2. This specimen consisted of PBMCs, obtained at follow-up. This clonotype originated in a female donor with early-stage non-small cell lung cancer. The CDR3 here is CASTSGGSQVTQYF. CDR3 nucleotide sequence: TGTGCCAGTACTAGCGGGGGAAGTCAGGTTACGCAGTATTTT.